The T cell receptor beta chain under discussion was sequenced for a study of cytomegalovirus exposure and HLA in healthy donors. This clone was detected once. The CDR3 spans 14 residues. Germline lookup yields CDR1 LNHDA and CDR2 SQIVND (reference sequence). V gave up 7 bases and J gave up 4 bases, with 13 bases separating them. Amplification used 60 Vbeta primers and 13 Jbeta primers. The data were produced by immunoSEQ multiplex PCR, yet TCRdb's version contains in-frame clones alone and is incomplete. This sample yields roughly 180,000 clones, of which around four fifths are seen a single time; 1.3% belongs to the top ten. At the time of sampling, donors were nominally healthy, though unrecorded immune exposures were likely.

J is TRBJ2-2 and V is TRBV19; D is undetermined. The sequenced sample consisted of PBMCs. This clonotype was sampled from a man in his thirties or forties in good health and CMV-seronegative. CDR3 sequence: CASKHGGITGELFF. In nucleotides, the CDR3 is TGTGCCAGTAAGCATGGCGGCATCACCGGGGAGCTGTTTTTT.